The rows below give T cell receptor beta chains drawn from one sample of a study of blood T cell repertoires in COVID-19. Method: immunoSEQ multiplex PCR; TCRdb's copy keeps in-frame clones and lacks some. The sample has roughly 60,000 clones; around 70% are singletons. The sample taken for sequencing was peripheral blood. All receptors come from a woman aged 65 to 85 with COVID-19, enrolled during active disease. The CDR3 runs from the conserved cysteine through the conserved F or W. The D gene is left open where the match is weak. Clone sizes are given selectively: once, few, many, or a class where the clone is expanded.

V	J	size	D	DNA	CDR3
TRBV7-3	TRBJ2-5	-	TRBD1	TGTGCCAGCAGCACCCCAGGGGGAGAGACCCAGTACTTC	CASSTPGGETQYF
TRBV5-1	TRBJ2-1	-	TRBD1	TGCGCCAGCAGCGGAGGATCGTGGTTAAGGACAGGGAAATACAATGAGCAGTTCTTC	CASSGGSWLRTGKYNEQFF
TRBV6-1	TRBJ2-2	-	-	TGTGCCAGCAGTGAAGTGACTAGTTTAACCGGGGAGCTGTTTTTT	CASSEVTSLTGELFF
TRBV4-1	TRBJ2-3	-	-	TGCGCCAGCAGCCTTGGGACTCCCCTTAGGGGCGATACGCAGTATTTT	CASSLGTPLRGDTQYF
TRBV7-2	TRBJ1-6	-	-	TGTGCCAGCAGCTTAGCGAGGCGGACTAGCTCACCCCTCCACTTT	CASSLARRTSSPLHF
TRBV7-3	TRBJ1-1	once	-	TGTGCCAGCAGCTTATGGGCCTTAGGCTCGGAAGCTTTCTTT	CASSLWALGSEAFF
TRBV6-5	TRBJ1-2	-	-	TGTGCCAGCAGCTTTGACAGGATCTATGGCTACACCTTC	CASSFDRIYGYTF
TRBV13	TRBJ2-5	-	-	TGTGCCAGCAGACCTCAAGGGGGGGGCGGTGAGACCCAGTACTTC	CASRPQGGGGETQYF
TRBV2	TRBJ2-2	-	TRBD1	TGTGCCAGCAACCGAGGGACAGCGGTTCCCGGGGAGCTGTTTTTT	CASNRGTAVPGELFF
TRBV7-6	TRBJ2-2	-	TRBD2	TGTGCCAGCAGCATACCGCCACTAGCGGGAGTTTCCGGGGAGCTGTTTTTT	CASSIPPLAGVSGELFF
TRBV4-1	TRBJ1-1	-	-	TGCGCCAGCAGCCCGCAGGAGGGCACTGAAGCTTTCTTT	CASSPQEGTEAFF
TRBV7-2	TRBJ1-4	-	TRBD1	TGTGCCAGCAGCAGACAAGGAGGGGGCGAGGAAAAACTGTTTTTT	CASSRQGGGEEKLFF
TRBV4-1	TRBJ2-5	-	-	TGCGCCAGCAGCCAAGTTGGTAATAGCTGGGAGACCCAGTACTTC	CASSQVGNSWETQYF
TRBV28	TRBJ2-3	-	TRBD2	TGTGCCAGCAGTTCGGGACTAGCCGTTAGCACAGATACGCAGTATTTT	CASSSGLAVSTDTQYF
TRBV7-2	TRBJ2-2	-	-	TGTGCCAGCAGCCTGAGACAGAAGAACACCGGGGAGCTGTTTTTT	CASSLRQKNTGELFF
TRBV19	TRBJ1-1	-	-	TGTGCCAGTATGGCTGCGAGAGGGGAGAGGGGGTACACTGAAGCTTTCTTT	CASMAARGERGYTEAFF
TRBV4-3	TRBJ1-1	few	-	TGCGCCAGCAGCCAAGGGGTCGGCAGAGGAGGTAACACTGAAGCTTTCTTT	CASSQGVGRGGNTEAFF
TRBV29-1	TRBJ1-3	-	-	TGCAGCGTTGTTATGGGGCAGGGCTCCGGAAACACCATATATTTT	CSVVMGQGSGNTIYF
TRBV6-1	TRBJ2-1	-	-	TGTGCCAGCAGTGAACTGCAGGGGTCACCCTACAATGAGCAGTTCTTC	CASSELQGSPYNEQFF
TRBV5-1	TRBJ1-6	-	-	TGCGCCACCTCTTATGGGTCAGGGAATTCACCCCTCCACTTT	CATSYGSGNSPLHF
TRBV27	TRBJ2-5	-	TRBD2	TGTGCCAGCAGCTTACTAGCGGGGTACCAAGAGACCCAGTACTTC	CASSLLAGYQETQYF
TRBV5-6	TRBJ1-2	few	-	TGTGCCAGCAGCCCAACAGGGCCGGTGGGCTACACCTTC	CASSPTGPVGYTF
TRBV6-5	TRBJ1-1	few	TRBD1	TGTGCCAGCAGGTTCAGGGGGGCCTCTGAAGCTTTCTTT	CASRFRGASEAFF
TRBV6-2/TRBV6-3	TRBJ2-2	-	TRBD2	TGTGCCAGCAGCCTAATTAGCGGGGCGAACACCGGGGAGCTGTTTTTT	CASSLISGANTGELFF